The 13 T cell receptor beta chains below all came from one sample that was sequenced in a study of blood T cell repertoires in COVID-19. TCRdb keeps only in-frame clones here, not all; method: immunoSEQ multiplex PCR. This table has some 180,000 clones, more than 80% appearing once. Sequencing input: PBMCs or T cells enriched from blood (not recorded which). The receptors originated from a man aged 40-49 years who had recovered from COVID-19.

The chain is built from TRBV11-1 and TRBJ1-1; possibly TRBD1 for D (6 bases). Trimming pared 5 bases from V and 4 bases from J, leaving 17 bases between. The CDR3 contains 15 residues. The V gene's germline CDR1 is SGHAT and CDR2 FQDESV (reference sequence). This chain's CDR3 is CASSPRQGTITEAFF. As DNA, the CDR3 is TGTGCCAGCAGCCCAAGGCAGGGGACAATCACTGAAGCTTTCTTT.

This chain joins TRBV19 and TRBJ1-1; a possible D gene is TRBD1 (5 bases). The germline V gene has CDR1 LNHDA and CDR2 SQIVND (reference sequence). The V end lost 5 bases, the J end lost 7 bases, and 17 bases lay between the germline ends. The CDR3 is made up of 14 amino acids. CDR3 DNA sequence: TGTGCCAGTAGTGCCAGGACAACCAAACTTGAAGCTTTCTTT. It codes for CASSARTTKLEAFF.

This clone is a singleton in its sample. The chain carries TRBV11-3 and TRBJ2-6, with a possible D match to TRBD2 (6 bases). Germline CDR1 reads SGHNT; CDR2 reads YENEEA. CDR3 length equals 18 residues. Deletions cut 5 bases from V and 0 bases from J, with 17 bases between. CDR3 protein: CASSPRGGAGSGANVLTF. The DNA for the CDR3 is TGTGCCAGCAGCCCAAGGGGCGGGGCGGGCTCTGGGGCCAACGTCCTGACTTTC.

The chain is built from TRBV19 and TRBJ1-5; D gene ambiguous. Trimming shortened V by 8 bases and J by 9 bases, and 11 bases separated the two germline ends. This CDR3 is 11 amino acids long. Germline CDR1 reads LNHDA; CDR2 reads SQIVND (reference sequence). The CDR3 sequence: CASSREGPQHF. CDR3 DNA sequence: TGTGCCAGTTCGAGAGAGGGGCCCCAGCATTTT.

The CDR3: CSVAQGGAYGYTF. The CDR3 nucleotides read TGCAGCGTTGCCCAGGGGGGTGCTTATGGCTACACCTTC. The V and J genes are TRBV29-1 and TRBJ1-2, with 7 bases matching TRBD1. Germline V gene data show CDR1 as SQVTM and CDR2 as ANQGSEA. This CDR3 is 13 amino acids long. Trimming at V came to 4 bases and at J to 5 bases, leaving 7 bases not matched to a gene.

The rearrangement uses TRBV5-6 and TRBJ1-2; 8 nucleotides agree with TRBD1. After removal of 2 bases from V and 7 bases from J, the junction contained 7 bases not matched to a gene. The CDR3 consists of 14 residues. CDR1 is SGHDT, CDR2 YYEEEE, per germline. CDR3 residues: CASSLPGGATGYTF. CDR3 nucleotide sequence: TGTGCCAGCAGCTTACCAGGGGGCGCAACTGGCTACACCTTC.

The chain has TRBV19 and TRBJ1-2; D is ambiguous. In germline, CDR1 is LNHDA, CDR2 SQIVND (reference sequence). This CDR3 has 11 residues. Between the trimmed V and J ends, which lost 10 bases and 8 bases, there was a span of 14 bases. The CDR3 sequence: CATSLVGGYTF. Written as DNA, the CDR3 is TGTGCCACCTCCCTGGTCGGGGGCTACACCTTC.

V and J are TRBV6-5 and TRBJ1-1, with unresolved D. This CDR3 has 15 amino acids. Germline V gene data show CDR1 as MNHEY and CDR2 as SVGAGI. V was pared by 6 bases and J by 4 bases, with 18 bases between. In nucleotides, the CDR3 is TGTGCCAGCAGCACCCAAGTAGGCCTAGGCACTGAAGCTTTCTTT. Its protein product is CASSTQVGLGTEAFF.

The chain carries TRBV5-1 and TRBJ1-1; D is undetermined. V shed 0 bases and J shed 7 bases, with 7 bases lying between them. The CDR3 contains 12 residues. The germline V gene has CDR1 SGHRS and CDR2 YFSETQ. CDR3 sequence (DNA): TGCGCCAGCAGCTTGGTTGGGCGTGAAGCTTTCTTT. The encoded protein is CASSLVGREAFF.

This sequence joins TRBV5-1 and TRBJ2-4, with unresolved D. V shed 0 bases and J shed 3 bases, with 7 bases lying between them. Germline-derived CDR1 and CDR2 are SGHRS and YFSETQ. The CDR3 has 14 residues. CDR3 nucleotides: TGCGCCAGCAGCTTGGCCGGCGGCAAAAACATTCAGTACTTC. Protein: CASSLAGGKNIQYF.

This chain links TRBV15 with TRBJ1-5, with unresolved D. The V end lost 0 bases, the J end lost 4 bases, and 10 bases lay between the germline ends. This CDR3 is built from 15 residues. CDR1 and CDR2 (germline): LNHNV, YYDKDF (reference sequence). The DNA for the CDR3 is TGTGCCACCAGCAGAGATAGGTCGAGGAATCAGCCCCAGCATTTT. Its protein product is CATSRDRSRNQPQHF.

The V call is TRBV10-3, the J call TRBJ2-7; D perhaps matches TRBD1 (7 bases). V lost 5 bases to trimming and J lost 1 base, with 12 bases between them. Germline loops: CDR1 ENHRY, CDR2 SYGVKD. CDR3 length: 14 residues. In DNA, the CDR3 is TGTGCCATCAGTCGGGAGACAGGGTCCTACGAGCAGTACTTC. Its translation is CAISRETGSYEQYF.

A single count supports this clone. Here the CDR3 DNA reads TGCGCCAGCATTAGGGGTCTCGATACAAATGAGCAGTTCTTC. Translation gives CASIRGLDTNEQFF. This chain uses TRBV10-2 with TRBJ2-1, with D perhaps matching TRBD1 (5 bases). The CDR3 spans 14 residues. Trimming stripped 7 bases from V and 7 bases from J, with 17 bases between. Germline V CDR1 and CDR2: WSHSY, SAAADI.